The 3 T cell receptor beta chains reported below all come from one sample, sequenced in a study of blood T cell repertoires in COVID-19. TCRdb's copy holds only in-frame clones and misses some; the assay was immunoSEQ multiplex PCR. Here the sample spans around 460,000 clones, 70% to 90% being singletons. Sample: peripheral blood. The receptors stem from a young man with COVID-19, enrolled during active disease.

The V and J genes are TRBV6-4 and TRBJ1-6; D uncertain. Germline loops: CDR1 MRHNA, CDR2 SNTAGT. The CDR3 spans 15 residues. Between the trimmed V and J ends, which lost 2 bases and 6 bases, there was a span of 11 bases. In DNA, the CDR3 is TGTGCCAGCAGTGACGCCTCAGCGTTTAATTCACCCCTCCACTTT. Residues: CASSDASAFNSPLHF.

This clone appeared once. V usage is TRBV6-2 or TRBV6-3 and J usage is TRBJ1-2; D ambiguous. Germline V gene lookup returns CDR1 MNHEY and CDR2 SVGEGT. This CDR3 region has 13 residues. The V gene lost 0 bases and the J gene lost 8 bases, with 10 bases spanning the gap. The CDR3 sequence is CASSYSGGLGYTF. Here the CDR3 DNA reads TGTGCCAGCAGTTACTCGGGAGGGCTGGGCTACACCTTC.

The chain combines TRBV7-2 with TRBJ1-6, with D possibly TRBD1 on 5 matching bases. Trimming pared 8 bases from V and 0 bases from J, leaving 11 bases between. Germline CDR1 reads SGHTA; CDR2 reads FQGNSA. CDR3 length equals 15 residues. The CDR3 sequence: CASLRENSYNSPLHF. In nucleotides, the CDR3 is TGTGCCAGCCTCAGGGAAAACTCCTATAATTCACCCCTCCACTTT.